This T cell receptor beta chain came from a study of blood T cell repertoires in COVID-19. Study-level background: Specimens from acute and convalescent COVID-19 originated in the United States, Italy and Spain. From T cells, B-cell-depleted T cells, or PBMCs came the material, which was cDNA or gDNA.

Trimming took 4 bases from V and 5 from J, leaving 20 bases between them. Germline assignment: CDR1 GTSNPN and CDR2 SVGIG (reference sequence). The length of the CDR3 is 15 residues. As originally analysed: Reference gene primer amplification gave nucleated cell count estimates. Sequenced by immunoSEQ multiplex PCR; TCRdb stores in-frame clones only, minus some. The D gene and trimming were derived from the DNA, and the V and J assignments and clone size from that table. The sample records just over 30,000 clones, 70% to 90% being singletons. The specimen sequenced was peripheral blood. This sequence was found in a woman aged 40-49 years with active or convalescent COVID-19. The chain recombines TRBV30 with TRBJ1-2; D possibly corresponds to TRBD1 (6 bases). The CDR3 is CAWKGVMGWSYGYTF. The CDR3 DNA is TGTGCCTGGAAGGGGGTAATGGGGTGGTCATATGGCTACACCTTC.